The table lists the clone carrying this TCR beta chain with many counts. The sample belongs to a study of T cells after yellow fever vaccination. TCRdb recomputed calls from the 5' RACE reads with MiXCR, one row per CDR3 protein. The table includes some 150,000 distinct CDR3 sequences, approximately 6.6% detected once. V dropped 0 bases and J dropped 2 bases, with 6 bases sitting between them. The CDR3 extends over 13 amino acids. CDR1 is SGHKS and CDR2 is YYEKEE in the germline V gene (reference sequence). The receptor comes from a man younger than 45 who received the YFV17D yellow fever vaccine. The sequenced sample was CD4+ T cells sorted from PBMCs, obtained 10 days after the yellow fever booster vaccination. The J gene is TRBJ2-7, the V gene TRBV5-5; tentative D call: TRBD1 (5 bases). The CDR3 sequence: CASSLGRAYEQYF. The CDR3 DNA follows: TGTGCCAGCAGCTTGGGCAGGGCCTACGAGCAGTACTTC. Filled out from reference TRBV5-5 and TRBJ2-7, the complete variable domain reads DAGVTQSPTHLIKTRGQQVTLRCSPISGHKSVSWYQQVLGQGPQFIFQYYEKEERGRGNFPDRFSARQFPNYSSELNVNALLLGDSALYLCASSLGRAYEQYFGPGTRLTVT.